The 21 T cell receptor beta chains in this list originate from one sample, sequenced in a study of blood T cell repertoires in COVID-19. Produced via immunoSEQ multiplex PCR; TCRdb's table is partial and in-frame only. This sample carries roughly 150,000 clones, approximately 77% of them seen once, and the ten largest clones take roughly 18%. The sample consisted of PBMCs or T cells enriched from blood (not recorded which). The receptors here all came from a man in his sixties who had recovered from COVID-19.

The chain is built from TRBV5-6 and TRBJ1-5; D call uncertain. The CDR3 totals 13 residues. V shed 0 bases and J shed 1 base, with 2 bases lying between them. Germline assignment: CDR1 SGHDT and CDR2 YYEEEE. The CDR3 protein is CASSLASNQPQHF. CDR3 DNA: TGTGCCAGCAGCTTGGCAAGCAATCAGCCCCAGCATTTT.

CDR3 in amino acids: CATSTQRGSHSYEQYF. In DNA form, the CDR3 reads TGTGCCACCAGCACCCAGAGGGGGAGCCACTCCTACGAGCAGTACTTC. The chain links TRBV15 to TRBJ2-7; TRBD1 is a possible D gene (6 bases). V was trimmed by 4 bases and J by 0 bases, leaving 16 bases between them. This CDR3 is built from 16 residues. Looked up from germline, CDR1 is LNHNV and CDR2 is YYDKDF (reference sequence).

The chain combines TRBV2 with TRBJ2-3, with a weak D call TRBD2 (5 bases). The CDR3 consists of 15 residues. V gave up 6 bases and J gave up 6 bases, with 19 bases separating them. Germline V CDR1 and CDR2: SNHLY, FYNNEI. CDR3 protein: CASSERATSADTQYF. Here the CDR3 DNA reads TGTGCCAGCAGCGAGAGAGCTACTAGTGCGGATACGCAGTATTTT.

This chain links TRBV29-1 with TRBJ2-7; 7 positions agree with TRBD2. With 4 bases clipped from V and 3 bases from J, the junction kept 9 bases outside the gene matches. The V gene's germline CDR1 is SQVTM and CDR2 ANQGSEA. The CDR3 has 14 amino acids. The CDR3 loop is CSVVGLEGLYEQYF. The CDR3 coding sequence is TGCAGCGTTGTCGGACTAGAGGGTCTCTACGAGCAGTACTTC.

In its sample, this clone was seen a few times. This chain uses TRBV9 with TRBJ1-3, with TRBD1 as a possible D gene (5 bases). The CDR3 is made up of 17 amino acids. V lost 2 bases and J lost 4, with 19 bases in between. Germline values: CDR1 SGDLS, CDR2 YYNGEE. CDR3: CASSVVDGAQGGNTIYF. CDR3 nucleotides: TGTGCCAGCAGCGTGGTAGATGGGGCCCAGGGAGGAAACACCATATATTTT.

The chain links TRBV6-2 or TRBV6-3 to TRBJ2-3; a possible D gene is TRBD2 (6 bases). This CDR3 has 14 residues. V was clipped by 2 bases and J by 1 base, with 7 bases between them. From germline, CDR1 is MNHEY and CDR2 SVGEGT. The DNA for the CDR3 is TGTGCCAGCAGTTACGGGACTCGCACAGATACGCAGTATTTT. Its translation: CASSYGTRTDTQYF.

Only one count was recorded for this clone. CDR3 DNA sequence: TGTGCCAGCAGTAGCACGTACCAAGAGACCCAGTACTTC. It encodes CASSSTYQETQYF. V usage is TRBV7-3 and J usage is TRBJ2-5; D gene unclear. This CDR3 region has 13 residues. Trimming stripped 6 bases from V and 0 bases from J, with 8 bases between. Germline CDR1 SGHTA, CDR2 FQGTGA.

This chain uses TRBV10-3 with TRBJ2-7; the D is unclear. The CDR3 covers 14 residues. Trimming removed 5 bases at V and 1 base at J, with 12 bases between. Germline V gene sequence: CDR1 ENHRY, CDR2 SYGVKD. CDR3 nucleotides: TGTGCCATCAGTTCGCCGGGTTTTTCCTACGAGCAGTACTTC. Encoded protein: CAISSPGFSYEQYF.

V gene TRBV5-1 combines with J gene TRBJ1-1, with D unclear. Trimming took off 0 bases at V and 5 bases at J, with 8 bases between the two ends. This CDR3 is built from 13 residues. The V gene's germline CDR1 is SGHRS and CDR2 YFSETQ. The CDR3 coding sequence is TGCGCCAGCAGCTTGGACCGAGAGACTGAAGCTTTCTTT. This encodes CASSLDRETEAFF.

This chain links TRBV6-5 with TRBJ2-7; 11 nucleotides agree with TRBD2. V shed 5 bases and J 3 bases; nucleotides not matched to a gene: 3. In germline, CDR1 is MNHEY, CDR2 SVGAGI. The CDR3 is 14 residues long. This chain's CDR3 is CASSLGTSGYEQYF. The CDR3, as DNA: TGTGCCAGCAGTCTTGGGACTAGCGGCTACGAGCAGTACTTC.

The rearrangement uses TRBV7-3 and TRBJ2-2, with 9 bases fitting TRBD2. The J segment lost 6 bases and the V segment lost 1 base, leaving 3 bases of the junction unmatched. The CDR3 has 15 amino acids. Germline V gene sequence: CDR1 SGHTA, CDR2 FQGTGA. Here the CDR3 DNA reads TGTGCCAGCAGCTTAATGTCTAGCGGGGCCGGGGAGCTGTTTTTT. The encoded protein is CASSLMSSGAGELFF.

The V and J genes are TRBV12-3 or TRBV12-4 and TRBJ1-2; D is undetermined. CDR3 length: 13 amino acids. V gave up 0 bases and J gave up 4 bases, with 6 bases separating them. The CDR3 here is CASSLAVPYGYTF. For the CDR3, the DNA is TGTGCCAGCAGTTTAGCCGTCCCCTATGGCTACACCTTC.

This clone turned up a few times. The V and J genes are TRBV4-1 and TRBJ1-2; 8 nucleotides match TRBD1. CDR3 length: 15 residues. V lost 4 bases to trimming and J lost 5 bases; unmatched junction nucleotides: 9. Germline V gene data show CDR1 as MGHRA and CDR2 as YSYEKL. CDR3 protein: CASSPQGGRGYGYTF. The CDR3 bases are TGCGCCAGCAGCCCACAGGGGGGGCGTGGATATGGCTACACCTTC.

This chain connects TRBV11-3 to TRBJ2-7, with D possibly matching TRBD1 (5 bases). V dropped 1 base and J dropped 6 bases, with 13 bases sitting between them. Germline V lookup: CDR1 SGHNT, CDR2 YENEEA. The CDR3 length is 14 residues. CDR3 DNA: TGTGCCAGCAGCTTAGGCAGGGAACGGGCCGAGCAGTACTTC. It translates to CASSLGRERAEQYF.

The J gene is TRBJ2-1, the V gene TRBV4-2; 12 bases are a match to TRBD1. The junction had 7 bases not matched to a gene; V was cut back by 3 bases and J by 7 bases. From germline, CDR1 is LGHNA and CDR2 YNFKEQ. The CDR3 totals 16 residues. The CDR3, as DNA: TGTGCCAGCAGCCAGATGGGGACAGGGGGCCCAAATGAGCAGTTCTTC. This sequence encodes CASSQMGTGGPNEQFF.

This clone was observed a single time. J is TRBJ2-3 and V is TRBV2; D is ambiguous. This CDR3 has 15 amino acids. Per germline, CDR1 SNHLY and CDR2 FYNNEI. Trimming removed 0 bases from V and 6 bases from J, with 13 bases in between. The CDR3 region is CASSEAVRNWDTQYF. The CDR3 DNA follows: TGTGCCAGCAGTGAAGCGGTCAGGAACTGGGATACGCAGTATTTT.

This clone was observed a handful of times. The chain uses TRBV5-1 and TRBJ2-7; TRBD2 matches 12 bases. The V and J ends lost 0 bases and 0 bases, in that order; junction bases with no gene match: 7. Germline lookup yields CDR1 SGHRS and CDR2 YFSETQ. The length of the CDR3 is 18 residues. The CDR3: CASSLESTSGGSSYEQYF. CDR3 coding DNA: TGCGCCAGCAGCTTGGAGTCCACTAGCGGGGGGTCCTCCTACGAGCAGTACTTC.

The gene calls are TRBV19 and TRBJ2-3; 12 nucleotides line up with TRBD2. Germline V lookup: CDR1 LNHDA, CDR2 SQIVND (reference sequence). This CDR3 has 15 residues. V gave up 10 bases and J gave up 0 bases; unmatched junction bases: 5. CDR3 nucleotide sequence: TGTGCCACTCGAGGGACTAGCGGGAGCACAGATACGCAGTATTTT. Residues: CATRGTSGSTDTQYF.

The chain is built from TRBV19 and TRBJ2-5; TRBD2 is a possible D gene (5 bases). CDR3 length: 15 residues. Deletions cut 4 bases from V and 4 bases from J, with 16 bases between. Germline loops: CDR1 LNHDA, CDR2 SQIVND (reference sequence). This chain's CDR3 is CASSTGGQLAETQYF. The CDR3 DNA follows: TGTGCCAGTAGTACGGGCGGGCAATTAGCAGAGACCCAGTACTTC.

The count of this clone is one. The chain combines TRBV7-9 with TRBJ1-2, with D possibly matching TRBD1 (5 bases). Germline CDR1 is SEHNR and CDR2 is FQNEAQ (reference sequence). V was clipped by 4 bases and J by 3 bases, with 9 bases between them. This CDR3 region has 13 residues. The CDR3 loop reads CASSSGGYYGYTF. CDR3 nucleotide sequence: TGTGCCAGCAGCTCCGGGGGGTACTATGGCTACACCTTC.

The chain links TRBV9 to TRBJ2-7, with 7 nucleotides matching TRBD1. Germline V gene lookup returns CDR1 SGDLS and CDR2 YYNGEE. The CDR3 is made up of 13 amino acids. The V segment lost 3 bases and the J segment 5 bases; nucleotides outside the gene matches: 5. CDR3 in amino acids: CASSAMDRNEQYF. DNA for the CDR3: TGTGCCAGCAGCGCGATGGACAGGAACGAGCAGTACTTC.